The entry below gives a single TCR beta chain sequence along with its context. The sample belongs to a study of blood T cell repertoires in COVID-19. CDR1 is LGHNA and CDR2 is YSLEER in the germline V gene. The CDR3 extends over 18 amino acids. V trimming: 0 bases; J trimming: 3 bases; junction bases outside the gene matches: 7. Produced via immunoSEQ multiplex PCR; TCRdb's table is partial and in-frame only. The repertoire holds 50,000 or so clones, with approximately 91% as singletons. V is TRBV4-3 and J is TRBJ2-1; TRBD2 aligns across 11 bases. The TCR comes from an elderly woman with acute or convalescent COVID-19. Sequences were obtained from peripheral blood. The CDR3 here is CASSQDLGLAGGYNEQFF. The CDR3 region has the DNA TGCGCCAGCAGCCAAGATCTTGGCCTAGCGGGAGGCTACAATGAGCAGTTCTTC.